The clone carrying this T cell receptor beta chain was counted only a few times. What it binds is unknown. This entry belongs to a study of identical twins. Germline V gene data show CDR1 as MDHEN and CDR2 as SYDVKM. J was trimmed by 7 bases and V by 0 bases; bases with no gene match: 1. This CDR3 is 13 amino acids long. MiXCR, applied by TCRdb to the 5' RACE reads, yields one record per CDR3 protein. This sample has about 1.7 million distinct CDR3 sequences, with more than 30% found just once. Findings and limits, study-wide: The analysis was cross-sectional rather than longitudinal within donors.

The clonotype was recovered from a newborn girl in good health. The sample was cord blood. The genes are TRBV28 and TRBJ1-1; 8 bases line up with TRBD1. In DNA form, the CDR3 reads TGTGCCAGCAGTTTATGGACAGGGGATGAAGCTTTCTTT. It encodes CASSLWTGDEAFF.